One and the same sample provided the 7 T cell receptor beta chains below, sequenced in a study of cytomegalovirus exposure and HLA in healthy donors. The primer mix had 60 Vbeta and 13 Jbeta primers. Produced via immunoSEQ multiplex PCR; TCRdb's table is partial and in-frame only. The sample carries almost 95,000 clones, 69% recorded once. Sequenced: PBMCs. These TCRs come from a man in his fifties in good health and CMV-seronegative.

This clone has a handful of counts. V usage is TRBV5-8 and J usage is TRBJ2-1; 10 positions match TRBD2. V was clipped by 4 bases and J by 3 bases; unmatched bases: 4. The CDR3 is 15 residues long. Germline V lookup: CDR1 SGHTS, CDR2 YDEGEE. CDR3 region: CASSKSGRVYNEQFF. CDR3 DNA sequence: TGTGCCAGCAGCAAAAGCGGGAGGGTCTACAATGAGCAGTTCTTC.

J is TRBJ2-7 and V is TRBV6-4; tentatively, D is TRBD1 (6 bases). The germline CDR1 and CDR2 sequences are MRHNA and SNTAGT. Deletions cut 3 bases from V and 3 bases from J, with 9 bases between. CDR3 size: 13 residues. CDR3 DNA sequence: TGTGCCAGCAGTGAGGCCAGGGGCTACGAGCAGTACGTC. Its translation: CASSEARGYEQYV.

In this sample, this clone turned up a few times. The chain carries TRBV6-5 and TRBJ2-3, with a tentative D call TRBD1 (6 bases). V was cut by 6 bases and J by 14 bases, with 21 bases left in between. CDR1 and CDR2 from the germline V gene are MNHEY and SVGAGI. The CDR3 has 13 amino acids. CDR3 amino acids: CASRLTGTRSMYF. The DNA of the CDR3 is TGTGCCAGCAGGCTGACAGGCACCAGAAGCATGTATTTT.

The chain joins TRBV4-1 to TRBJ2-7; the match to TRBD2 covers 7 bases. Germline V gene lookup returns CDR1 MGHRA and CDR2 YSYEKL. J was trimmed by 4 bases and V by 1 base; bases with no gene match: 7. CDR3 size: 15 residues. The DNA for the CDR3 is TGCGCCAGCAGCCAAGCCGCGGGAGTCGGTTACGAGCAGTACGTC. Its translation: CASSQAAGVGYEQYV.

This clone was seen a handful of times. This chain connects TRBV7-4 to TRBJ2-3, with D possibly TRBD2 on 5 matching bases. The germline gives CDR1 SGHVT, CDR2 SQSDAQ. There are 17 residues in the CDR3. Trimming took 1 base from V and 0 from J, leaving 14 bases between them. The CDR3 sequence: CASSLGGAELSTDTQYF. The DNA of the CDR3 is TGTGCCAGCAGCTTAGGGGGAGCGGAGCTTAGCACAGATACGCAGTATTTT.

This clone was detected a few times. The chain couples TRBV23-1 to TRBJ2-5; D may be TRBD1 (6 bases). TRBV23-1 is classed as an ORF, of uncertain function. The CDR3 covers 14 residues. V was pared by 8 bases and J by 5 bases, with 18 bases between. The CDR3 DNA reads TGCGCCAGCCCCCTCATGGACAGCTGGGAGACCCAGTACTTC. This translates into CASPLMDSWETQYF.

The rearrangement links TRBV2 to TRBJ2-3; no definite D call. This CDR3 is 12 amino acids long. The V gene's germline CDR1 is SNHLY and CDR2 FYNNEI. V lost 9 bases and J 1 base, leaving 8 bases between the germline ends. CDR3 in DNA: TGTGCCAGGGAACGGGGCACAGATACGCAGTATTTT. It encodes CARERGTDTQYF.